One sample yielded the 6 T cell receptor beta chains listed below, sequenced in a study of cytomegalovirus exposure and HLA in healthy donors (TCRdb year 2017). The protocol used for the library was the immunoSEQ multiplex PCR assay. For the multiplex PCR, a mixture combining 60 forward primers for TCR Vbeta segments and 13 reverse primers for TCR Jbeta segments was used. The table was pulled from immuneACCESS by TCRdb, which kept in-frame rearrangements only. Such tables lose some clones; where checked, under half of the loss comes from unresolved V genes, and the rest has no known cause. The sample profile shows about 200,000 clones; 70% to 85% of them were found once. The ten biggest clones cover 1.7% of the sample. Input material: PBMCs. The receptors here all came from a man aged 45-60 years in good health and CMV-seronegative.

The CDR3 reads CASSGGLAGGPQFF. CDR3 bases: TGTGCCAGCAGCGGGGGACTAGCGGGAGGGCCTCAGTTCTTC. This chain uses TRBV7-3 with TRBJ2-1, with 16 bases matching TRBD2. Trimming took 5 bases from V and 13 from J; bases not matched to a gene: 5. From germline, CDR1 is SGHTA and CDR2 FQGTGA. CDR3 length equals 14 residues.

This clone appeared once. The V call is TRBV18, the J call TRBJ2-5; 8 positions agree with TRBD1. Trimming removed 6 bases from V and 1 base from J; junction bases left unmatched: 13. Germline loops: CDR1 KGHSH, CDR2 LQKENI. The length of the CDR3 is 17 residues. CDR3 loop: CASSVIGSGTGQETQYF. CDR3 bases: TGTGCCAGCTCCGTAATTGGGTCCGGGACAGGCCAAGAGACCCAGTACTTC.

This clone was seen a single time. This chain connects TRBV10-1 to TRBJ1-5; the D gene is possibly TRBD1 (6 bases). This CDR3 region has 17 residues. V was pared by 1 base and J by 4 bases, with 17 bases between. The germline gives CDR1 WNHNN, CDR2 SYGVQD (reference sequence). The CDR3 region has the DNA TGCGCCAGCAGTGAGTACAGGGTACCGCGAGGGAATCAGCCCCAGCATTTT. Translation gives CASSEYRVPRGNQPQHF.

The chain couples TRBV30 to TRBJ1-6, with TRBD1 identical over 8 bases. V was clipped by 7 bases and J by 7 bases; unmatched bases: 3. Germline V gene data show CDR1 as GTSNPN and CDR2 as SVGIG (reference sequence). This CDR3 has 12 amino acids. The CDR3 sequence is CALDRVNSPLHF. The DNA of the CDR3 is TGTGCCTTGGACAGGGTGAATTCACCCCTCCACTTT.

This clone was counted a single time. The gene calls are TRBV9 and TRBJ2-6; TRBD2 aligns across 10 bases. V was clipped by 0 bases and J by 0 bases; unmatched bases: 3. From germline, CDR1 is SGDLS and CDR2 YYNGEE. The CDR3 runs 18 residues. The CDR3 sequence: CASSVVASGSSGANVLTF. In DNA form, the CDR3 reads TGTGCCAGCAGCGTAGTGGCTAGCGGGAGCTCTGGGGCCAACGTCCTGACTTTC.

This chain links TRBV6-5 with TRBJ1-6; a possible D gene is TRBD1 (6 bases). Germline CDR1 reads MNHEY; CDR2 reads SVGAGI. V was trimmed by 2 bases and J by 7 bases, leaving 12 bases between them. The CDR3 is 15 residues long. CDR3: CASSYVRDKNSPLHF. The CDR3, as DNA: TGTGCCAGCAGTTACGTTAGGGACAAAAATTCACCCCTCCACTTT.